Reported below is one TCR beta chain. Per the original methods: Cell counts per sample came from amplifying reference gene primers. Assay used: immunoSEQ multiplex PCR; TCRdb lists only in-frame clones, some missing. V and J calls and clone size are as listed in that table; D and trimming were resolved from the DNA. In the table there are 95,000 to 150,000 clones, 80% of which are singletons. This specimen comes from a study of blood T cell repertoires in COVID-19. About the research overall: Samples representing acute and convalescent COVID-19 were sourced from the United States, Italy and Spain. PBMCs, B-cell-depleted T cells, or T cells provided the cDNA or gDNA that made up the material.

Sequencing used peripheral blood. The receptor was isolated from a man aged 55 to 70 with active or convalescent COVID-19.

In nucleotides, the CDR3 is TGTGCCACGACAGGGGGCCGAGGAGAGACCCAGTACTTC. Translating it yields CATTGGRGETQYF. The gene calls are TRBV10-3 and TRBJ2-5; 10 bases are shared with TRBD1. The ends lost 10 bases at V and 4 bases at J; junction bases unmatched: 6. Germline CDR1 reads ENHRY; CDR2 reads SYGVKD. This CDR3 comprises 13 residues.